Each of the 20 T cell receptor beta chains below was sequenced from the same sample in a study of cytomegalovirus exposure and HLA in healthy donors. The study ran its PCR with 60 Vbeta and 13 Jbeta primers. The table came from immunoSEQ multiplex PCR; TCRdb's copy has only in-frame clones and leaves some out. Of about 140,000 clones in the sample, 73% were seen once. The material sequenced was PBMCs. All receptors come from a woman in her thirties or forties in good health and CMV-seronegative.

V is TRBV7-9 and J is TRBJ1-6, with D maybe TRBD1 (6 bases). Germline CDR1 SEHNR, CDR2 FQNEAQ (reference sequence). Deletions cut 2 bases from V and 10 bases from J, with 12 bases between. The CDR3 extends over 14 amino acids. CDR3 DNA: TGTGCCAGCAGCTTACCAGGGGTAGGGTCACCCCTCCACTTT. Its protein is CASSLPGVGSPLHF.

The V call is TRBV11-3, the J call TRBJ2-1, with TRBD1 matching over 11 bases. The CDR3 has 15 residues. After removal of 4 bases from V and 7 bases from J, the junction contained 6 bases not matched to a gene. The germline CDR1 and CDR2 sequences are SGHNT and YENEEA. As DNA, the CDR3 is TGTGCCAGCAGCTACTCCGGGACAGGGGGGAATGAGCAGTTCTTC. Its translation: CASSYSGTGGNEQFF.

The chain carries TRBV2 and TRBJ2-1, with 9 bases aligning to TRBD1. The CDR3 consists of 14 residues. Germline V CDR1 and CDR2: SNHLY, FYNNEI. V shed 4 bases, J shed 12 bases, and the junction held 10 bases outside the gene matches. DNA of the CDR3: TGTGCCAGCAGTGCGGACAGGGGCCTGGATGGGCAGTTCTTC. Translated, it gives CASSADRGLDGQFF.

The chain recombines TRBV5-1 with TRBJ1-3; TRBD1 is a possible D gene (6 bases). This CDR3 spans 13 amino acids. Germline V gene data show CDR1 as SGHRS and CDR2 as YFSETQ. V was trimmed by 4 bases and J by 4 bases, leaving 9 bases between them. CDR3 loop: CASSPGTGNTIYF. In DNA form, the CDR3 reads TGCGCCAGCAGCCCAGGGACAGGAAACACCATATATTTT.

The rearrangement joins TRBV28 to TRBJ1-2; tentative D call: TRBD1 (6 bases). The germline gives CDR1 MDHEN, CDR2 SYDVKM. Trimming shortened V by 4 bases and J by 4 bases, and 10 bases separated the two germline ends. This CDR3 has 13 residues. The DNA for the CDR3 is TGTGCCAGCAGTTCTGGACAGAGCTATGGCTACACCTTC. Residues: CASSSGQSYGYTF.

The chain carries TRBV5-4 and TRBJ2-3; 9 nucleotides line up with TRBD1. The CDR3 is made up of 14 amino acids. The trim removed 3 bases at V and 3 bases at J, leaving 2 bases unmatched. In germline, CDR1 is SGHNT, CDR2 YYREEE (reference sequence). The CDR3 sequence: CASSSGQGTDTQYF. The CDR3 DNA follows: TGTGCCAGCAGCTCCGGACAGGGGACAGATACGCAGTATTTT. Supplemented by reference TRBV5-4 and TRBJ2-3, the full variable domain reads ETGVTQSPTHLIKTRGQQVTLRCSSQSGHNTVSWYQQALGQGPQFIFQYYREEENGRGNFPPRFSGLQFPNYSSELNVNALELDDSALYLCASSSGQGTDTQYFGPGTRLTVL.

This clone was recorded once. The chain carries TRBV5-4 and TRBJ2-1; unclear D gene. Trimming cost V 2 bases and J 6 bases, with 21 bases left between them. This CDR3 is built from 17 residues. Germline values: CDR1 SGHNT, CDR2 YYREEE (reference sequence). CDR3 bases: TGTGCCAGCAGCTTTGGAACCGATATCTCCTACAGCAATGAGCAGTTCTTC. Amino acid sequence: CASSFGTDISYSNEQFF.

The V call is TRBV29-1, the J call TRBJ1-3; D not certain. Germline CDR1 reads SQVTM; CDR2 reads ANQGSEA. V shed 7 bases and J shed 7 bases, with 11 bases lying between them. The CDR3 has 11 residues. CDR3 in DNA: TGCAGCGCAGGAGGCGGGAACACCATATATTTT. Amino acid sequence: CSAGGGNTIYF.

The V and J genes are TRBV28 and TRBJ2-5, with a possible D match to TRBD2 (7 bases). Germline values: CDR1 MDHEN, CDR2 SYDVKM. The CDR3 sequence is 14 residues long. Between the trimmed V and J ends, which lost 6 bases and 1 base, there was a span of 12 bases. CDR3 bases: TGTGCCAGCAGACCTCGGGGGGCCCAAGAGACCCAGTACTTC. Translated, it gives CASRPRGAQETQYF.

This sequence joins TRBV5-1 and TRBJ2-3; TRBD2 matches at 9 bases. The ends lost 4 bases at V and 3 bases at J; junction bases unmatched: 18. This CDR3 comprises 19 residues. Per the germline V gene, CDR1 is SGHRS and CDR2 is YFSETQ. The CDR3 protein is CASSPGASGVLRVTDTQYF. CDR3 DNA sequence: TGCGCCAGCAGCCCGGGGGCTAGCGGGGTTCTACGGGTGACAGATACGCAGTATTTT.

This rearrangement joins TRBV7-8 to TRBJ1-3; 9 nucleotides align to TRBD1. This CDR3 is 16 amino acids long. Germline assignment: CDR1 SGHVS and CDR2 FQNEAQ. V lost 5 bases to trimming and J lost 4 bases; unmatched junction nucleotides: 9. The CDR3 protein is CASSHGTGIDGNTIYF. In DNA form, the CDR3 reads TGTGCCAGCAGCCACGGGACAGGGATAGACGGAAACACCATATATTTT.

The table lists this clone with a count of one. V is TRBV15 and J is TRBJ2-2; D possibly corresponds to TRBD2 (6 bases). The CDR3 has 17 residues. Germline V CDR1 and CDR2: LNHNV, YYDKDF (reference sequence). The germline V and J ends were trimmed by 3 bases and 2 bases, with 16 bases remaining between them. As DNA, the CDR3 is TGTGCCACCAGCAGTGACCTGCGGGGTCTCAACACCGGGGAGCTGTTTTTT. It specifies CATSSDLRGLNTGELFF.

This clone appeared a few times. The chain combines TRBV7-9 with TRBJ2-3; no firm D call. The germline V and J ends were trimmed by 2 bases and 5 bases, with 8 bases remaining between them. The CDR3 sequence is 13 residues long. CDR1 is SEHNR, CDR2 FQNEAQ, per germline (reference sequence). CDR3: CASSLLRVDTQYF. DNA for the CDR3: TGTGCCAGCAGCTTATTGCGAGTAGATACGCAGTATTTT. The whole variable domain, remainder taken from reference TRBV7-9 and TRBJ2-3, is DTGVSQNPRHKITKRGQNVTFRCDPISEHNRLYWYRQTLGQGPEFLTYFQNEAQLEKSRLLSDRFSAERPKGSFSTLEIQRTEQGDSAMYLCASSLLRVDTQYFGPGTRLTVL.

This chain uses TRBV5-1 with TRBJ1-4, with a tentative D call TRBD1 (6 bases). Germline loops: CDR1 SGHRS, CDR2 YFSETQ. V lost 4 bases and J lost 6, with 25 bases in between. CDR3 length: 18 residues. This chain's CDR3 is CASSLYHSLQGRDEKLFF. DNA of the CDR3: TGCGCCAGCAGCCTATATCATAGTCTACAGGGACGTGATGAAAAACTGTTTTTT. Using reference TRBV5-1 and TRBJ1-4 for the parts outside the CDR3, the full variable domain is KAGVTQTPRYLIKTRGQQVTLSCSPISGHRSVSWYQQTPGQGLQFLFEYFSETQRNKGNFPGRFSGRQFSNSRSEMNVSTLELGDSALYLCASSLYHSLQGRDEKLFFGSGTQLSVL.

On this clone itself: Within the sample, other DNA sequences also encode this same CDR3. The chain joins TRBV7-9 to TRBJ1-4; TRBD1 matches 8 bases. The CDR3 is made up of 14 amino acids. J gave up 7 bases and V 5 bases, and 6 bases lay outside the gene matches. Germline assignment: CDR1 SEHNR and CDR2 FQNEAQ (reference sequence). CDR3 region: CASSLGQGGEKLFF. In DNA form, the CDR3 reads TGTGCCAGCAGCCTCGGACAGGGTGGTGAAAAACTGTTTTTT.

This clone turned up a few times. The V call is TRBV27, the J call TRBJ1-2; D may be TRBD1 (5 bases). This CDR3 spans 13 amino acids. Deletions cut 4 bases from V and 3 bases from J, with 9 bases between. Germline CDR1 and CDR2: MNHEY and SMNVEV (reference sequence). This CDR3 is CASSSVQDYGYTF. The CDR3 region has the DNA TGTGCCAGCAGTTCGGTACAGGACTATGGCTACACCTTC.

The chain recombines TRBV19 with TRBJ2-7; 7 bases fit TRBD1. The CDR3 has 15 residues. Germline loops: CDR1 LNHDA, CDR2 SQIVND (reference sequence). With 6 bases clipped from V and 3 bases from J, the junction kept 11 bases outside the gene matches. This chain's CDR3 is CASRTRATGIYEQYF. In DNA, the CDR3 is TGTGCCAGTAGGACTCGGGCGACAGGGATCTACGAGCAGTACTTC.

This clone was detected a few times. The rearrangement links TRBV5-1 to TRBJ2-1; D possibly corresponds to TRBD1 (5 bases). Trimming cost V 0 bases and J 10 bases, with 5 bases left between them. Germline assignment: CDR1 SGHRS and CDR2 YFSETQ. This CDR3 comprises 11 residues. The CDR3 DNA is TGCGCCAGCAGCTTGGAGGGGGAGCAGTTCTTC. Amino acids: CASSLEGEQFF.

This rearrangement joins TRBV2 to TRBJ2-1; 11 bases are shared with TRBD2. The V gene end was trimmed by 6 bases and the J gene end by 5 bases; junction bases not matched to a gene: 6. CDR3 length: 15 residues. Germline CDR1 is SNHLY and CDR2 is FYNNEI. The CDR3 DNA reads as TGTGCCAGCAGACCCGGGACTAGCGGTCACAATGAGCAGTTCTTC. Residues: CASRPGTSGHNEQFF.

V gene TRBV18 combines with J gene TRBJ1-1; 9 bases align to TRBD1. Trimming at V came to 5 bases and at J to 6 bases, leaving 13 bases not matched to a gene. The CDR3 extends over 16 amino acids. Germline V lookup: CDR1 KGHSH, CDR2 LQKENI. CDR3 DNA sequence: TGTGCCAGCTCAGTAAACCTCTTGACAGGGGGGCCTGAAGCTTTCTTT. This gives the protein CASSVNLLTGGPEAFF.